This TCR beta chain was recovered during a study of identical twins. Study results and caveats: Invariant MAIT and iNKT cells are populations that could partly confound zero-insertion analyses. Whereas memory repertoires showed no such difference, abundant cord blood beta clonotypes carried fewer insertions.

TCRdb itself ran the 5' RACE reads through MiXCR, one entry per CDR3 protein. The table includes a few hundred thousand distinct CDR3 sequences, 13% to 15% detected once. About this clonotype itself: Its antigen is unidentified.

These sequences were also reported in another study, on yellow fever vaccine responses in identical twins.

Input material: CD4+ T cells sorted from blood. The clonotype comes from a woman aged 18-35 years in good health.

CDR3 protein: CASSPRDNYGYTF. CDR3 sequence (DNA): TGTGCCAGCTCACCTCGGGACAACTATGGCTACACCTTC. The V and J genes are TRBV18 and TRBJ1-2, with D possibly TRBD1 on 5 matching bases. The germline V gene has CDR1 KGHSH and CDR2 LQKENI. The V and J ends lost 3 bases and 2 bases respectively, with 7 bases between them. The CDR3 loop spans 13 amino acids.